This TCR beta chain was captured in a study of T-cell memory formation after mild COVID-19. For the study at large: TCR clusters showed largely donor specificity. Findings and limits, study-wide: Second-wave clones that peaked on day 37 lacked confirmed SARS-CoV-2 specificity. Pre-infection memory already had some responding clones, implying cross-reactive memory joined.

TCRdb analysed the 5' RACE reads with MiXCR anew, one entry per CDR3 protein. Of approximately 390,000 distinct CDR3 sequences in the sample, roughly 15% were seen once. A note on this clonotype: The antigen remains undetermined.

Germline V gene lookup returns CDR1 MNHNS and CDR2 SASEGT. This CDR3 has 16 amino acids. The V and J ends lost 2 bases and 2 bases respectively, with 15 bases between them. The sequence was collected from a man aged 18 to 30 who had mild COVID-19 (a few samples of this study predate the infection). Cell type and time point are not known. The chain recombines TRBV6-1 with TRBJ1-2; a possible D gene is TRBD1 (6 bases). Sequencing was done on a sample of PBMCs or a T cell subset sorted from them (not recorded which). The CDR3 nucleotides are TGTGCCAGCAGTGAACGCAGGGGAAGTCCCAACTATGGCTACACCTTC. Amino acid sequence: CASSERRGSPNYGYTF.